The sequence of this T cell receptor (beta chain) was determined in a study of cytomegalovirus exposure and HLA in healthy donors. Deletions cut 0 bases from V and 2 bases from J, with 14 bases between. The CDR3 is 17 residues long. Germline V gene sequence: CDR1 SGHRS, CDR2 YFSETQ. The PCR employed 60 Vbeta primers together with 13 Jbeta primers. Clones were sequenced by immunoSEQ multiplex PCR, and TCRdb holds only the in-frame ones, with some missing. The data show roughly 170,000 clones, around 81% seen once. Nominally healthy donors were sampled, though unrecorded immune exposures were likely. The TCR sequence derives from a woman younger than 45 in good health and CMV-seronegative. Sequencing was carried out using PBMCs. This chain connects TRBV5-1 to TRBJ1-4; D unresolved. The CDR3 loop reads CASSLAIAGGTNEKLFF. CDR3 in DNA: TGCGCCAGCAGCTTGGCCATCGCGGGAGGCACTAATGAAAAACTGTTTTTT.